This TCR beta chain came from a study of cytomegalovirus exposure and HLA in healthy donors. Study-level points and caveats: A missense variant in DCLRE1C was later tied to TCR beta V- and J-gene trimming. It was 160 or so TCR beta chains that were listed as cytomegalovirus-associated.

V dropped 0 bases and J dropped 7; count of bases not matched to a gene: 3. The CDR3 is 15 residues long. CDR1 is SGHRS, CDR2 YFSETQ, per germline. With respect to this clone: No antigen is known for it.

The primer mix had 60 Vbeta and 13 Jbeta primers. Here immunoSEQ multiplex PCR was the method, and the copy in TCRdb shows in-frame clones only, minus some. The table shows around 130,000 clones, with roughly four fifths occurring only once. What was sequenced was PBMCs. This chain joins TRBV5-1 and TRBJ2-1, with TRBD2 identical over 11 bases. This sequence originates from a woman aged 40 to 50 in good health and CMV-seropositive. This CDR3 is CASSLVAGGPNEQFF. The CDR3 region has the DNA TGCGCCAGCAGCTTGGTAGCGGGAGGGCCGAATGAGCAGTTCTTC.